The 7 T cell receptor beta chains presented below share a single source sample, sequenced in a study of graft-versus-host responses after intestinal transplantation. The assay was immunoSEQ multiplex PCR, and TCRdb's table has in-frame clones only and misses some. The data contain fewer than 85,000 clones, about 89% of them seen just once; the ten biggest clones take up about 2.7%. Their cognate antigens are unknown. The sample here was unstimulated CD8+ T cells sorted from spleen or lymph node cells, taken before intestinal transplant. The receptors here all came from a human donor who received an intestinal transplant.

The J gene is TRBJ1-6, the V gene TRBV6-5, with 7 nucleotides matching TRBD1. Losses at the gene ends were 6 bases for V and 7 bases for J; bases not matched to a gene: 6. Germline V lookup: CDR1 MNHEY, CDR2 SVGAGI. The CDR3 contains 14 residues. The CDR3: CASSPGQANSPLHF. CDR3 DNA: TGTGCCAGCAGCCCCGGACAGGCCAATTCACCCCTCCACTTT.

As concerns this clone: At the DNA level, this CDR3 is encoded by other sequences in the same sample as well. V usage is TRBV5-1 and J usage is TRBJ2-7; possible D gene TRBD1, 6 bases. Trimming took off 5 bases at V and 3 bases at J, with 21 bases between the two ends. Germline CDR1 reads SGHRS; CDR2 reads YFSETQ. CDR3 length equals 16 residues. Written as DNA, the CDR3 is TGCGCCAGCAGTTCTCTACTACTAGAGGGGGTCTACGAGCAGTACTTC. Translated: CASSSLLLEGVYEQYF.

The rearrangement joins TRBV21-1 to TRBJ1-1; the table assigns TRBD1, which was not confirmed against the DNA. TRBV21-1 is a pseudogene. The CDR3 extends over 13 amino acids. CDR3 loop: CASSATPRHRAFF. DNA of the CDR3: TGTGCCAGCAGCGCTACCCCAAGACATCGGGCTTTCTTT.

This chain joins TRBV6-5 and TRBJ2-1, with D possibly being TRBD1 (6 bases). CDR3 length: 15 amino acids. The V gene's germline CDR1 is MNHEY and CDR2 SVGAGI. Trimming shortened V by 5 bases and J by 3 bases, and 14 bases separated the two germline ends. CDR3 sequence reads: CASSKQGRSYNEQFF. The CDR3 DNA reads as TGTGCCAGCAGTAAACAGGGAAGGAGCTACAATGAGCAGTTCTTC.

V and J are TRBV11-2 and TRBJ2-1; possibly TRBD2 for D (6 bases). The CDR3 runs to 14 residues. Germline values: CDR1 SGHAT, CDR2 FQNNGV. V was trimmed by 5 bases and J by 5 bases, leaving 13 bases between them. The CDR3 region has the DNA TGTGCCAGCAGCACAAGGGACTTCAACAATGAGCAGTTCTTC. This gives the protein CASSTRDFNNEQFF.

The genes are TRBV28 and TRBJ2-2; TRBD2 is a possible D gene (7 bases). From germline, CDR1 is MDHEN and CDR2 SYDVKM. This CDR3 is built from 15 residues. V was clipped by 7 bases and J by 3 bases, with 15 bases between them. CDR3 nucleotides: TGTGCCAGCACTACCTGGGGGGGGCACACCGGGGAGCTGTTTTTT. This codes for CASTTWGGHTGELFF.

The gene calls are TRBV7-9 and TRBJ2-5; 12 bases are a match to TRBD2. The germline CDR1 and CDR2 sequences are SEHNR and FQNEAQ (reference sequence). The CDR3 has 16 amino acids. V shed 6 bases, J shed 4 bases, and the junction held 9 bases outside the gene matches. The CDR3 nucleotides are TGTGCCAGCAGTACCACGCTACTAGCGGGAGGAGAGACCCAGTACTTC. Translation gives CASSTTLLAGGETQYF.